The 17 T cell receptor beta chains reported below all come from one sample, sequenced in a study of blood T cell repertoires in COVID-19. Generated by immunoSEQ multiplex PCR, the TCRdb table keeps only in-frame clones and is missing some. Of 200,000 to 300,000 clones in the sample, 86% were seen once. The sequencing sample was made of PBMCs or T cells enriched from blood (not recorded which). These receptors all stem from a woman aged 50 to 60 who had recovered from COVID-19.

The chain couples TRBV4-3 to TRBJ2-1; 9 nucleotides agree with TRBD2. Per germline, CDR1 LGHNA and CDR2 YSLEER. J was trimmed by 5 bases and V by 0 bases; bases with no gene match: 11. The CDR3 length is 18 residues. CDR3 region: CASSQDFRGGRGHNEQFF. CDR3 DNA sequence: TGCGCCAGCAGCCAAGATTTTAGAGGCGGGAGGGGACACAATGAGCAGTTCTTC.

The gene calls are TRBV10-3 and TRBJ2-1; D possibly corresponds to TRBD1 (6 bases). The CDR3 consists of 13 residues. From germline, CDR1 is ENHRY and CDR2 SYGVKD. V lost 6 bases, J lost 4 bases, and 10 bases lay in between. CDR3 sequence reads: CAISPDSYNEQFF. The CDR3 nucleotides read TGTGCCATCAGCCCGGACAGTTACAATGAGCAGTTCTTC.

This clone appeared a single time. The rearrangement links TRBV7-8 to TRBJ2-7; D is uncertain. Looked up from germline, CDR1 is SGHVS and CDR2 is FQNEAQ. The V end was cut by 5 bases, the J end by 4 bases, with 12 bases between. This CDR3 contains 13 residues. CDR3 residues: CASSVTPRYEQYF. In DNA, the CDR3 is TGTGCCAGCAGCGTAACCCCCAGATACGAGCAGTACTTC.

This chain joins TRBV6-5 and TRBJ2-1; 11 bases agree with TRBD2. The germline gives CDR1 MNHEY, CDR2 SVGAGI. The CDR3 consists of 14 residues. Germline trimming cut 4 bases from V and 5 bases from J; bases unmatched to any gene: 1. DNA of the CDR3: TGTGCCAGCAGTTCGACTAGCGGGAACAATGAGCAGTTCTTC. It specifies CASSSTSGNNEQFF.

The chain joins TRBV30 to TRBJ2-1; D is ambiguous. Germline V gives CDR1 GTSNPN, CDR2 SVGIG (reference sequence). The CDR3 length is 12 residues. Trimming cost V 2 bases and J 6 bases, with 8 bases left between them. DNA of the CDR3: TGTGCCTGGAGTCGGGTGGGCAATGAGCAGTTCTTC. It codes for CAWSRVGNEQFF.

V gene TRBV9 combines with J gene TRBJ2-7; D uncertain. Trimming pared 0 bases from V and 1 base from J, leaving 8 bases between. Germline CDR1 and CDR2: SGDLS and YYNGEE. The CDR3 runs to 14 residues. The CDR3 loop is CASSVEQVSYEQYF. DNA of the CDR3: TGTGCCAGCAGCGTAGAGCAGGTTTCCTACGAGCAGTACTTC. Together with reference TRBV9 and TRBJ2-7, the CDR3 gives the full variable domain: DSGVTQTPKHLITATGQRVTLRCSPRSGDLSVYWYQQSLDQGLQFLIQYYNGEERAKGNILERFSAQQFPDLHSELNLSSLELGDSALYFCASSVEQVSYEQYFGPGTRLTVT.

The rearrangement links TRBV6-1 to TRBJ2-2; D is perhaps TRBD1 (6 bases). V lost 2 bases to trimming and J lost 7 bases, with 8 bases between them. Germline CDR1 MNHNS, CDR2 SASEGT. The CDR3 extends over 13 amino acids. The CDR3 nucleotides are TGTGCCAGCAGTGAAACAGGGATCGGGGAGCTGTTTTTT. Protein sequence: CASSETGIGELFF.

The CDR3 is CAWSDPITGWNTEAFF. As DNA, the CDR3 is TGTGCCTGGAGTGATCCAATTACAGGGTGGAACACTGAAGCTTTCTTT. The chain carries TRBV30 and TRBJ1-1, with D perhaps TRBD1 (6 bases). The CDR3 runs to 16 residues. V lost 1 base, J lost 1 base, and 16 bases lay in between. Germline CDR1 is GTSNPN and CDR2 is SVGIG (reference sequence).

This clone was counted a single time. This chain links TRBV25-1 with TRBJ2-1, with 7 bases lining up with TRBD1. CDR3 length: 16 amino acids. Trimming took 4 bases from V and 7 from J; bases not matched to a gene: 13. Per germline, CDR1 MGHDK and CDR2 SYGVNS. For the CDR3, the DNA is TGTGCCAGCAGTGGGTCCGACAGGGTAGGTGGAAATGAGCAGTTCTTC. Protein product: CASSGSDRVGGNEQFF.

V is TRBV6-5 and J is TRBJ2-7; 7 bases align to TRBD1. With 5 bases clipped from V and 3 bases from J, the junction kept 7 bases outside the gene matches. Germline-derived CDR1 and CDR2 are MNHEY and SVGAGI. The CDR3 spans 14 residues. CDR3 in DNA: TGTGCCAGCAGTCCCCCGGGACAGCGCTACGAGCAGTACTTC. The encoded protein is CASSPPGQRYEQYF.

The rearrangement uses TRBV19 and TRBJ2-5, with 7 nucleotides matching TRBD1. Germline V lookup: CDR1 LNHDA, CDR2 SQIVND (reference sequence). The CDR3 sequence is 15 residues long. Trimming removed 5 bases from V and 2 bases from J; junction bases left unmatched: 8. The CDR3 reads CASSSTGTVQETQYF. CDR3 in DNA: TGTGCCAGTAGTTCAACCGGGACAGTACAAGAGACCCAGTACTTC.

The rearrangement joins TRBV18 to TRBJ1-1; TRBD1 aligns across 7 bases. Germline V CDR1 and CDR2: KGHSH, LQKENI. J gave up 3 bases and V 1 base, and 5 bases lay outside the gene matches. CDR3 size: 15 residues. The CDR3: CASSPQTGTDTEAFF. The CDR3 DNA is TGTGCCAGCTCACCACAGACAGGGACGGACACTGAAGCTTTCTTT. Variable domain in full (rest from reference TRBV18 and TRBJ1-1): NAGVMQNPRHLVRRRGQEARLRCSPMKGHSHVYWYRQLPEEGLKFMVYLQKENIIDESGMPKERFSAEFPKEGPSILRIQQVVRGDSAAYFCASSPQTGTDTEAFFGQGTRLTVV.

The chain carries TRBV7-2 and TRBJ2-7, with TRBD2 matching 9 bases. From germline, CDR1 is SGHTA and CDR2 FQGNSA. The ends lost 5 bases at V and 0 bases at J; junction bases unmatched: 5. The CDR3 length is 15 residues. CDR3 residues: CASSPLAGLSYEQYF. The CDR3 DNA reads as TGTGCCAGCAGCCCACTAGCGGGTCTCTCCTACGAGCAGTACTTC.

The chain links TRBV6-1 to TRBJ1-6, with D possibly matching TRBD1 (5 bases). Trimming cost V 4 bases and J 3 bases, with 10 bases left between them. The length of the CDR3 is 15 residues. CDR1 is MNHNS, CDR2 SASEGT, per germline. The chain's CDR3 is CASSGDSHYNSPLHF. The CDR3 DNA reads as TGTGCCAGCAGTGGTGACAGTCACTATAATTCACCCCTCCACTTT.

The V gene is TRBV5-5, the J gene TRBJ2-3; 7 nucleotides line up with TRBD2. Trimming took 0 bases from V and 4 from J; bases not matched to a gene: 2. Germline CDR1 is SGHKS and CDR2 is YYEKEE (reference sequence). The CDR3 covers 14 residues. This CDR3 is CASSLGLAADTQYF. In DNA form, the CDR3 reads TGTGCCAGCAGCTTGGGACTAGCCGCAGATACGCAGTATTTT. Drawing the rest from reference TRBV5-5 and TRBJ2-3, the complete variable domain is DAGVTQSPTHLIKTRGQQVTLRCSPISGHKSVSWYQQVLGQGPQFIFQYYEKEERGRGNFPDRFSARQFPNYSSELNVNALLLGDSALYLCASSLGLAADTQYFGPGTRLTVL.

The J gene is TRBJ2-1, the V gene TRBV3-1 (or the pseudogene TRBV3-2); D is uncertain. Trimming stripped 1 base from V and 4 bases from J, with 20 bases between. The length of the CDR3 is 18 residues. Germline values: CDR1 LGHDT, CDR2 YNNKEL (reference sequence). CDR3 residues: CASSQAVRCGGKYNEQFF. The CDR3 DNA reads as TGTGCCAGCAGCCAAGCTGTTCGGTGTGGCGGAAAATACAATGAGCAGTTCTTC.

This clone was seen a handful of times. J is TRBJ2-1 and V is TRBV27, with D maybe TRBD1 (6 bases). Trimming took off 6 bases at V and 6 bases at J, with 18 bases between the two ends. CDR1 and CDR2 from the germline V gene are MNHEY and SMNVEV (reference sequence). The CDR3 is 15 residues long. The CDR3 sequence: CASRPGGRKPNEQFF. The CDR3 DNA reads TGTGCCAGCAGGCCTGGGGGCAGAAAGCCCAATGAGCAGTTCTTC.